This TCR beta chain was obtained from a study of shared clonotypes between healthy human individuals (dated by TCRdb to the early 2020s). Concerning the study at large: A couple of women and three men aged 18 to 49 years were included in the cohort. For each donor, CD4 naive and CD4 memory were each run on three plates, CD8 naive on two plates, and CD8 memory on one plate. To estimate repertoire size and how much clonotypes are shared between individuals, the study performed deep sequencing of blood TCR repertoires from a few healthy adults. Different laboratories and diverse techniques were used to prepare libraries and sequence TCR repertoires, to increase sequencing depth and limit assay-specific biases. Each donor's leukapheresis produced roughly between about 0.85 and 10 billion PBMCs.

The donors were healthy, HIV-negative adults who had no recently reported acute infections or vaccinations. All donors were Caucasian adults living in Nashville, Tennessee, USA. CD8 memory samples consisted of magnetically selected CD45RO+ cells combined with CCR7-negative CD45RA+ effector memory (TemRA) cells. Blood was collected by leukapheresis, and PBMCs were isolated by Ficoll-Histopaque density gradient centrifugation and then cryopreserved in liquid nitrogen vapor phase. Analytical flow cytometry was used to check the purity and quantity of each magnetically sorted T cell population. Genomic DNA was isolated from every sorted fraction and measured by UV absorbance on a Nanodrop 2000c. The full study reports these points: Naive subsets generally had larger estimated clonotype richness than memory subsets did. Across several donors, approximately 4.6% of naive CD4, 3% to 3.5% of naive CD8, 2.3% of memory CD4, and approximately 0.4% of memory CD8 clonotypes were shared. Clonotypes shared by all four sorted-subset donors showed higher generation probabilities than non-shared clonotypes. The genetic and exposure-history diversity represented was limited by the small number of donors. Pairwise subsampling led to the expectation that sequencing depth would affect the degree of clonotype sharing among donors. Incomplete sequencing was indicated by rarefaction of sorted-subset datasets, despite the large sequencing depth. Sampling was limited to blood, and TCR repertoires in tissue likely differ from TCR repertoires in blood.

Using the deep immunoSEQ assay, multiplex PCR amplified TCR CDR3 regions from genomic DNA. Extracted genomic DNA from each cell subset was distributed evenly across all wells of several immunoSEQ 96-well plates, and each plate was treated as a replicate. For sorted subsets, around 0.2 ug of genomic DNA, equivalent to 30,000 or so T cell genomes, went into each replicate PCR. Purified libraries were quantified with a Qubit 3.0 fluorometer, sized on a Bioanalyzer 2100, and re-quantified with the KAPA Library Quantification kit. A separate single-read 150-cycle Illumina NextSeq 550 flow cell was used to sequence each immunoSEQ 96-well plate. Per the source publication's procedure: Because only junctional sequences without quality scores were contained in the immunoSEQ output, filtering matching that applied to full-length reads could not be performed. Sequences were annotated with PyIR, a Python wrapper for IgBLAST v1.9, using IMGT germline references to assign V/J genes and CDR3. Reads with weak V/J assignments (E-value above 1e-6), missing CDR3, stop codons, out-of-frame junctions, or ambiguous translated residues were removed. V3J clonotypes were defined as sequences sharing the same inferred V gene, J gene, and CDR3 amino acid sequence. To compute the percentage overlap between repertoires, the number of shared unique clonotypes was divided by the size of the smaller repertoire. Richness of each repertoire was evaluated using RTK rarefaction, the Chao1 estimator, and Recon v2.1 estimates of unobserved clonotypes. For all TCRbeta clonotypes obtained by the gDNA method from four donors, generation probabilities were computed with OLGA. TCRdb took over this immuneACCESS table, retaining in-frame rearrangements with V and J assigned. Such tables are incomplete; in checked studies, under half of the missing clones stem from an unresolved V gene, and the remainder is unexplained. V and J calls and clone size are copied from that table; D and trimming were computed from the DNA. The sample has about 320,000 clones on record, roughly 87% of them singletons. The ten largest clones take up 16% of the sample.

CDR1 and CDR2 are drawn from the germline V gene (reference sequence): PRHDT, FYEKMQ. The CDR3 has 14 amino acids, counting the end cysteine and phenylalanine. Of the read, only the CDR3 DNA is kept; its 42 bases are in frame from base 1. Relative to germline, V is 5 bases shorter and J is 5 bases shorter, with 16 bases between their ends. As for this clone: The antigen it recognizes is unknown. Base qualities are not at hand, and no much larger clone is one base apart.

Sequencing was carried out using memory CD8+ T cells sorted from blood. The sample's cell subset or site label is to be understood as: CD45RO+ cells pooled with CCR7-negative TemRA cells. In this chain, TRBV13 is recombined with TRBJ2-7, with TRBD1 as a weak D call on 6 bases. The clonotype comes from a man younger than 35 in good health. The bases are TGTGCCAGCAGCCCCCGGGACAAGGACCACGAGCAGTACTTC. This is translated as CASSPRDKDHEQYF.